The 32 T cell receptor beta chains in this list originate from one sample, sequenced in a study of cytomegalovirus exposure and HLA in healthy donors. The PCR made use of 60 Vbeta and 13 Jbeta primers. Sequencing was performed with immunoSEQ multiplex PCR; in TCRdb, only in-frame clones are kept and a portion is missing. The profile shows 150,000 or so clones, about 75% of them singletons. Sequenced material: PBMCs. Receptors originate from a female donor in good health and CMV-seronegative.

This chain joins TRBV7-9 and TRBJ2-5; D unclear. The germline gives CDR1 SEHNR, CDR2 FQNEAQ (reference sequence). The CDR3 covers 16 residues. The V and J ends lost 3 bases and 4 bases respectively, with 18 bases between them. The CDR3 bases are TGTGCCAGCAGCTTTTTAGTCCTGACACTCCCAGAGACCCAGTACTTC. Encoded protein: CASSFLVLTLPETQYF.

The rearrangement links TRBV5-6 to TRBJ2-3; D is possibly TRBD1 (6 bases). The CDR3 contains 14 residues. Trimming cost V 4 bases and J 6 bases, with 15 bases left between them. CDR1 is SGHDT, CDR2 YYEEEE, per germline. The CDR3 nucleotides read TGTGCCAGCAGCCCTGGACTGGGGGCTGATACGCAGTATTTT. As protein: CASSPGLGADTQYF.

The CDR3 bases are TGTGCCAGCAGCGTCCCCCGGGGGGGAGGGAGCTCCTACAATGAGCAGTTCTTC. Amino acid sequence: CASSVPRGGGSSYNEQFF. The J gene is TRBJ2-1, the V gene TRBV9; TRBD2 matches 8 bases. V shed 2 bases and J 0 bases; nucleotides not matched to a gene: 10. CDR1 SGDLS and CDR2 YYNGEE come from the germline V gene. This CDR3 spans 18 amino acids.

The chain recombines TRBV5-1 with TRBJ2-7; TRBD1 matches at 10 bases. CDR1 and CDR2 (germline): SGHRS, YFSETQ. CDR3 length equals 15 residues. The junction had 5 bases not matched to a gene; V was cut back by 0 bases and J by 5 bases. The CDR3 bases are TGCGCCAGCAGCTTGGTAGGGACAGGGGTCCACGAGCAGTACTTC. Translated: CASSLVGTGVHEQYF.

The chain joins TRBV18 to TRBJ2-7; D may be TRBD2 (6 bases). Looked up from germline, CDR1 is KGHSH and CDR2 is LQKENI. The CDR3 has 17 amino acids. Trimming took 2 bases from V and 2 from J, leaving 19 bases between them. CDR3 coding DNA: TGTGCCAGCTCACCAAGCTCGGGTGGGAGGTCAACCTACGAGCAGTACTTC. It translates to CASSPSSGGRSTYEQYF.

This clone was detected only once. The rearrangement links TRBV6-6 to TRBJ2-7; 14 bases match TRBD2. With V trimmed by 10 bases and J by 3 bases, 8 bases remained unmatched. CDR3 size: 15 residues. The germline V gene encodes CDR1 MNHNY and CDR2 SVGAGI (reference sequence). As DNA, the CDR3 is TGTGCCATCGGGACTAGCGGGAGCTGGTACTACGAGCAGTACTTC. Translated: CAIGTSGSWYYEQYF.

V and J are TRBV4-1 and TRBJ2-3, with TRBD2 matching 12 bases. Unmatched junction bases numbered 8, after V lost 2 bases and J lost 5 bases. This CDR3 comprises 17 residues. Germline loops: CDR1 MGHRA, CDR2 YSYEKL. Here the CDR3 reads CASSQKRLAGVRDTQYF. The DNA for the CDR3 is TGCGCCAGCAGCCAAAAAAGACTAGCGGGAGTTAGAGATACGCAGTATTTT.

The sample holds one count of this clone. This chain uses TRBV6-1 with TRBJ1-3; 7 nucleotides align to TRBD1. V lost 5 bases to trimming and J lost 7 bases; unmatched junction nucleotides: 8. The CDR3 is 14 amino acids. The germline gives CDR1 MNHNS, CDR2 SASEGT. The CDR3 spells CASSPDRLGNTIYF. The DNA for the CDR3 is TGTGCCAGCAGTCCGGACAGGTTAGGGAACACCATATATTTT.

This clone was counted between two and nine times. The chain is built from TRBV7-9 and TRBJ1-2; TRBD1 matches 8 bases. In germline, CDR1 is SEHNR, CDR2 FQNEAQ (reference sequence). The V and J ends lost 6 bases and 2 bases, in that order; junction bases with no gene match: 5. The CDR3 sequence is 14 residues long. The CDR3 DNA sequence: TGTGCCAGCAGTTCAAACAGGGGGAACTATGGCTACACCTTC. It translates to CASSSNRGNYGYTF.

This clone was observed once. This chain's CDR3 is CASSGRGTEAFF. The CDR3 region has the DNA TGTGCCAGCAGTGGAAGGGGCACTGAAGCTTTCTTT. This chain joins TRBV6-6 and TRBJ1-1; the D gene is possibly TRBD1 (5 bases). The CDR3 has 12 amino acids. V lost 5 bases and J 4 bases, leaving 8 bases between the germline ends. Germline CDR1 reads MNHNY; CDR2 reads SVGAGI (reference sequence).

The sample holds a few counts of this clone. This chain joins TRBV27 and TRBJ2-7; D is undetermined. Trimming stripped 2 bases from V and 2 bases from J, with 10 bases between. The CDR3 is 14 residues long. Germline values: CDR1 MNHEY, CDR2 SMNVEV (reference sequence). The CDR3 sequence: CASSLPGRAYEQYF. In DNA form, the CDR3 reads TGTGCCAGCAGTTTACCAGGCCGCGCCTACGAGCAGTACTTC.

This chain connects TRBV10-2 to TRBJ2-6; 8 nucleotides agree with TRBD1. Germline V gene data show CDR1 as WSHSY and CDR2 as SAAADI. This CDR3 contains 16 residues. V was pared by 8 bases and J by 0 bases, with 6 bases of the junction left unmatched. The CDR3 here is CASRQGPRSGANVLTF. In DNA, the CDR3 is TGCGCCAGCCGACAGGGGCCCCGCTCTGGGGCCAACGTCCTGACTTTC.

The chain has TRBV2 and TRBJ2-5; 15 bases map to TRBD2. This CDR3 has 17 amino acids. Trimming cost V 8 bases and J 4 bases; bases outside gene matches: 11. Germline CDR1 reads SNHLY; CDR2 reads FYNNEI. DNA of the CDR3: TGTGCCAGCTTCGGACTAGCGGGGGGGGATGTCAGAGAGACCCAGTACTTC. Translation: CASFGLAGGDVRETQYF.

The V gene is TRBV5-1, the J gene TRBJ1-6, with 8 bases aligning to TRBD1. CDR1 is SGHRS and CDR2 is YFSETQ in the germline V gene. The CDR3 has 14 residues. The trim removed 4 bases at V and 7 bases at J, leaving 4 bases unmatched. In DNA, the CDR3 is TGCGCCAGCAGCCCGGGACAGGCGAATTCACCCCTCCACTTT. Translating gives CASSPGQANSPLHF.

The chain uses TRBV5-1 and TRBJ2-7; 12 bases align to TRBD1. The length of the CDR3 is 15 residues. Trimming removed 0 bases from V and 5 bases from J; junction bases left unmatched: 3. Germline CDR1 and CDR2: SGHRS and YFSETQ. The DNA for the CDR3 is TGCGCCAGCAGCTTGGTTGGGACAGGGGGCGACGAGCAGTACTTC. As protein: CASSLVGTGGDEQYF.

Note on this clone: Within the sample, other DNA sequences also encode this same CDR3. The gene calls are TRBV2 and TRBJ1-1, with D uncertain. Between the trimmed V and J ends, which lost 0 bases and 1 base, there was a span of 6 bases. The CDR3 sequence is 14 residues long. CDR1 is SNHLY, CDR2 FYNNEI, per germline. In DNA, the CDR3 is TGTGCCAGCAGTGAAGCGGGAGGGAACACTGAAGCTTTCTTT. It specifies CASSEAGGNTEAFF.

The chain carries TRBV28 and TRBJ2-3, with 12 bases that match TRBD2. This CDR3 contains 16 residues. CDR1 is MDHEN and CDR2 is SYDVKM in the germline V gene. V lost 3 bases to trimming and J lost 0 bases; unmatched junction nucleotides: 1. This CDR3 reads CASSFGTSGSTDTQYF. DNA for the CDR3: TGTGCCAGCAGTTTCGGGACTAGCGGGAGCACAGATACGCAGTATTTT.

The V gene is TRBV11-2, the J gene TRBJ2-1, with 11 nucleotides matching TRBD2. Per germline, CDR1 SGHAT and CDR2 FQNNGV. The V gene end was trimmed by 2 bases and the J gene end by 7 bases; junction bases not matched to a gene: 4. The length of the CDR3 is 15 residues. CDR3: CASSLFGLAGNEQFF. CDR3 DNA: TGTGCCAGCAGCTTATTCGGACTAGCGGGTAATGAGCAGTTCTTC.

The CDR3 DNA reads as TGTGCCAGCAGCTCCGAGTCGGGGAACACTGAAGCTTTCTTT. Amino acids: CASSSESGNTEAFF. The chain carries TRBV7-2 and TRBJ1-1; D call uncertain. The V gene's germline CDR1 is SGHTA and CDR2 FQGNSA. Trimming left V 4 bases short and J 1 base short, with 10 bases between. The CDR3 is made up of 14 amino acids.

The chain has TRBV7-8 and TRBJ2-2; TRBD1 might be the D (6 bases). The CDR3 is 14 residues long. Germline V gene lookup returns CDR1 SGHVS and CDR2 FQNEAQ. With 5 bases removed from V and 1 base from J, the gap between germline ends came to 8 bases. The CDR3 DNA follows: TGTGCCAGCAGCAACAGGGTGAACACCGGGGAGCTGTTTTTT. Translating gives CASSNRVNTGELFF.

The rearrangement uses TRBV7-2 and TRBJ2-7, with 11 bases that match TRBD1. CDR1 is SGHTA, CDR2 FQGNSA, per germline. CDR3 length: 15 amino acids. V lost 2 bases to trimming and J lost 6 bases; unmatched junction nucleotides: 6. CDR3 DNA sequence: TGTGCCAGCAGCTTAATGCGGGACAGGGGGGCCGAGCAGTACTTC. Its translation: CASSLMRDRGAEQYF.

The CDR3 here is CSVEGRGYNEQFF. CDR3 in DNA: TGCAGCGTTGAAGGGCGGGGTTACAATGAGCAGTTCTTC. The chain recombines TRBV29-1 with TRBJ2-1; possibly TRBD2 for D (6 bases). V lost 1 base, J lost 4 bases, and 8 bases lay in between. Per the germline V gene, CDR1 is SQVTM and CDR2 is ANQGSEA. The CDR3 has 13 amino acids.

This clone has only a few counts. This sequence joins TRBV7-2 and TRBJ2-7; the D is unclear. This CDR3 contains 16 residues. Trimming cost V 2 bases and J 0 bases, with 14 bases left between them. The germline V gene encodes CDR1 SGHTA and CDR2 FQGNSA. The CDR3 sequence: CASSLTWQKSSYEQYF. CDR3 sequence (DNA): TGTGCCAGCAGCTTAACCTGGCAAAAAAGCTCCTACGAGCAGTACTTC.

The V and J genes are TRBV2 and TRBJ1-1; D uncertain. V dropped 9 bases and J dropped 6 bases, with 14 bases sitting between them. The CDR3 is 12 residues long. Germline V gene sequence: CDR1 SNHLY, CDR2 FYNNEI. CDR3 in DNA: TGTGCCAGTCACCGGCGGTTGTCTGAAGCTTTCTTT. Protein sequence: CASHRRLSEAFF.

CDR3 coding DNA: TGTGCCAGCAGCTTAGCATGGAGGACAGGGGGTGGGACCCAGTACTTC. Protein: CASSLAWRTGGGTQYF. V gene TRBV7-2 combines with J gene TRBJ2-5; 10 bases match TRBD1. The V gene's germline CDR1 is SGHTA and CDR2 FQGNSA. Trimming removed 0 bases from V and 7 bases from J; junction bases left unmatched: 8. The CDR3 runs 16 residues. The full variable domain, its missing parts supplied by reference TRBV7-2 and TRBJ2-5, is GAGVSQSPSNKVTEKGKDVELRCDPISGHTALYWYRQSLGQGLEFLIYFQGNSAPDKSGLPSDRFSAERTGGSVSTLTIQRTQQEDSAVYLCASSLAWRTGGGTQYFGPGTRLLVL.

V and J are TRBV9 and TRBJ2-2; 9 nucleotides line up with TRBD1. Germline-derived CDR1 and CDR2 are SGDLS and YYNGEE. The CDR3 is 15 residues long. V lost 2 bases, J lost 5 bases, and 4 bases stayed unmatched. The CDR3 DNA reads TGTGCCAGCAGCGTCAGACAGGGGGGGACCGGGGAGCTGTTTTTT. Its translation is CASSVRQGGTGELFF.

The rearrangement links TRBV2 to TRBJ1-6; TRBD1 is a possible D gene (6 bases). This CDR3 contains 16 residues. V was cut by 5 bases and J by 5 bases, with 16 bases left in between. Germline values: CDR1 SNHLY, CDR2 FYNNEI. The CDR3: CASSFQGPRNNSPLHF. In nucleotides, the CDR3 is TGTGCCAGCAGTTTCCAGGGGCCCCGGAATAATTCACCCCTCCACTTT.

The V gene is TRBV6-5, the J gene TRBJ1-5; D gene ambiguous. V lost 0 bases and J 4 bases, leaving 10 bases between the germline ends. The CDR3 sequence is 15 residues long. Germline V gives CDR1 MNHEY, CDR2 SVGAGI. CDR3 coding DNA: TGTGCCAGCAGTTACTCGAGTACAGAGAATCAGCCCCAGCATTTT. Residues: CASSYSSTENQPQHF.

In its sample, this clone was seen a few times. The rearrangement links TRBV7-2 to TRBJ1-4; possibly TRBD1 for D (5 bases). This CDR3 spans 14 amino acids. CDR1 and CDR2 from the germline V gene are SGHTA and FQGNSA. Trimming took off 5 bases at V and 7 bases at J, with 14 bases between the two ends. The chain's CDR3 is CASSTSRVGEKLFF. The CDR3 DNA is TGTGCCAGCAGCACATCCAGGGTTGGTGAAAAACTGTTTTTT.

In its sample, this clone was seen a few times. The chain employs TRBV6-4 and TRBJ2-1, with 7 bases aligning to TRBD2. The CDR3 has 15 amino acids. Germline V lookup: CDR1 MRHNA, CDR2 SNTAGT. V lost 10 bases, J lost 0 bases, and 9 bases stayed unmatched. CDR3 in DNA: TGTGCCACCAGAAGAGGCGGGAGCTCCTACAATGAGCAGTTCTTC. Translated, it gives CATRRGGSSYNEQFF.

The J gene is TRBJ2-3, the V gene TRBV7-3; the match to TRBD2 covers 7 bases. Germline CDR1 and CDR2: SGHTA and FQGTGA. This CDR3 is built from 15 residues. V was pared by 5 bases and J by 1 base, with 6 bases of the junction left unmatched. The CDR3 region has the DNA TGTGCCAGCAGCCCCGGACTAGTGCGCACAGATACGCAGTATTTT. The encoded protein is CASSPGLVRTDTQYF. Drawing the rest from reference TRBV7-3 and TRBJ2-3, the complete variable domain is GAGVSQTPSNKVTEKGKYVELRCDPISGHTALYWYRQSLGQGPEFLIYFQGTGAADDSGLPNDRFFAVRPEGSVSTLKIQRTERGDSAVYLCASSPGLVRTDTQYFGPGTRLTVL.

A word on this clone: Other nucleotide sequences in the sample specify the same CDR3. The chain combines TRBV4-3 with TRBJ2-4; TRBD2 aligns across 8 bases. The CDR3 runs 18 residues. V shed 3 bases, J shed 0 bases, and the junction held 10 bases outside the gene matches. Germline V gives CDR1 LGHNA, CDR2 YSLEER. The CDR3 DNA reads TGCGCCAGCAGCCAGTTGGCGGGAGGCTCCCTAGCCAAAAACATTCAGTACTTC. Encoded protein: CASSQLAGGSLAKNIQYF.